Sequencing of this T cell receptor (beta chain) was carried out in a study of shared clonotypes between healthy human individuals. Study overall: Per donor, CD8 memory used one plate, CD8 naive used two, CD4 memory used three and CD4 naive used three. Points from the study as a whole: Shared clonotypes across all four donors exceeded non-shared ones in generation probability. The study's rarefaction showed incomplete sorted-subset sequencing despite large depth. Specimens sampled were limited to blood, with tissue repertoires likely differing.

Profiled with immunoSEQ multiplex PCR; TCRdb holds only in-frame clones, not every one. The sample contains about 1.1 million clones, 75% to 80% of which appear only once. On this clone: Its antigen is unidentified.

V trimming: 3 bases; J trimming: 1 base; junction bases outside the gene matches: 5. This CDR3 has 15 residues. CDR1 is MDHEN, CDR2 SYDVKM, per germline. The sequencing input was memory CD4+ T cells from PBMCs. Described subset: CD45RA-negative fraction. The sequence was collected from a man aged 18 to 30 in good health. Some clones in this sample may be carry-over from other donors' samples. The rearrangement joins TRBV28 to TRBJ2-7; 8 bases are a match to TRBD2. In DNA form, the CDR3 reads TGTGCCAGCAGTTTTCGCGGGGGGTTTTCCTACGAGCAGTACTTC. It yields the protein CASSFRGGFSYEQYF.